A single sample gave rise to the 8 T cell receptor beta chains below, sequenced in a study of T cells in Graves' hyperthyroidism and ophthalmopathy. Amplification yielded TCR beta CDR3 regions, with RNA transcripts as the source. Using the HTBI primer set, a first-round RT-PCR was run on the TCR CDR3. TCRdb used MiXCR to reprocess the multiplex PCR reads, holding one entry per CDR3 protein. This sample has hundreds of thousands of distinct CDR3 sequences, with around 13% found just once. Sequencing was carried out using blood. All receptors derive from a woman aged 18-29 years with Graves' hyperthyroidism.

This clonotype was recorded many times. This chain connects TRBV24-1 to TRBJ2-3; 11 nucleotides agree with TRBD2. Germline CDR1 is KGHDR and CDR2 is SFDVKD. The CDR3 spans 16 residues. V shed 10 bases, J shed 1 base, and the junction held 9 bases outside the gene matches. This chain's CDR3 is CATQGTSGRGTDTQYF. The CDR3, as DNA: TGTGCCACTCAGGGGACTAGCGGCAGGGGCACAGATACGCAGTATTTT.

V is TRBV29-1 and J is TRBJ2-5; weak D call: TRBD1 (5 bases). V was cut by 5 bases and J by 0 bases, with 7 bases left in between. This CDR3 is 12 amino acids long. The V gene's germline CDR1 is SQVTM and CDR2 ANQGSEA. CDR3 DNA sequence: TGCAGCGTTTGGGGCTACCAAGAGACCCAGTACTTC. This translates into CSVWGYQETQYF.

Only a few counts were recorded for this clonotype. The CDR3 bases are TGCGCCAGCAGCCAAGGCTTCGGACTAGCGGGAGTATACAATGAGCAGTTCTTC. The encoded protein is CASSQGFGLAGVYNEQFF. The V call is TRBV4-1, the J call TRBJ2-1; TRBD2 aligns across 13 bases. Germline V gene sequence: CDR1 MGHRA, CDR2 YSYEKL. This CDR3 contains 18 residues. The trim removed 1 base at V and 4 bases at J, leaving 7 bases unmatched.

In its sample, this clonotype was seen many times. This chain uses TRBV11-2 with TRBJ1-4, with TRBD1 identical over 7 bases. Germline V gene data show CDR1 as SGHAT and CDR2 as FQNNGV. J lost 3 bases, V lost 10 bases, and 5 bases had no gene match. This CDR3 has 13 amino acids. CDR3 bases: TGTGCCACTTCGGACAGGTCTAATGAAAAACTGTTTTTT. As protein: CATSDRSNEKLFF.

This clonotype occurred many times. The chain couples TRBV4-1 to TRBJ2-3; the D is unclear. This CDR3 comprises 16 residues. CDR1 and CDR2 (germline): MGHRA, YSYEKL. V was trimmed by 0 bases and J by 1 base, leaving 11 bases between them. CDR3 amino acids: CASSQDPNKRTDTQYF. CDR3 nucleotides: TGCGCCAGCAGCCAAGATCCGAACAAACGCACAGATACGCAGTATTTT.

This clonotype has a count of ten or more. This chain links TRBV12-3 or TRBV12-4 with TRBJ2-3; the D is unclear. This CDR3 contains 14 residues. The V gene lost 6 bases and the J gene lost 2 bases, with 12 bases spanning the gap. The CDR3 reads CASSPYLFTDTQYF. The CDR3 DNA is TGTGCCAGCAGCCCTTACTTGTTCACAGATACGCAGTATTTT.

This clonotype was seen more than once but under ten times. The J gene is TRBJ1-2, the V gene TRBV9, with D uncertain. From germline, CDR1 is SGDLS and CDR2 YYNGEE. The CDR3 totals 12 residues. V was cut by 6 bases and J by 4 bases, with 10 bases left in between. The CDR3 protein is CASTRASYGYTF. The CDR3 nucleotides read TGTGCCAGCACCCGAGCTAGCTATGGCTACACCTTC.

This clonotype has only a few counts. The J gene is TRBJ1-6, the V gene TRBV9; 10 nucleotides align to TRBD1. After removal of 4 bases from V and 8 bases from J, the junction contained 6 bases not matched to a gene. Germline V lookup: CDR1 SGDLS, CDR2 YYNGEE. CDR3 size: 15 residues. The CDR3 protein is CASSPTGTGDSPLHF. CDR3 coding DNA: TGTGCCAGCAGCCCGACCGGGACAGGGGATTCACCCCTCCACTTT.